The TCR beta chain under discussion was sequenced for a study of long-term antiretroviral therapy in people with HIV. Study outcomes and limitations: ART was followed by higher diversity that remained below transplant donor controls. Controls exceeded HIV repertoires in CDR3 length range.

Running of the v3.0 immunoSEQ assay took place at survey level. Only in-frame clones appear in the TCRdb table, and some are missing; sequencing was by immunoSEQ multiplex PCR. This table holds approximately 35,000 clones, 79% found once. Details on this clone: Its antigen is unidentified.

Germline CDR1 SGDLS, CDR2 YYNGEE. CDR3 size: 13 residues. Trimming removed 0 bases at V and 8 bases at J, with 6 bases between. This chain joins TRBV9 and TRBJ1-6; no reliable D call. The TCR was taken from a man between 18 and 29 years old with HIV. The sequences come from unsorted PBMCs, collected 1.9 years after starting antiretroviral therapy. The CDR3 reads CASSVGRDSPLHF. The CDR3 DNA reads as TGTGCCAGCAGCGTAGGGAGGGATTCACCCCTCCACTTT.